These 22 T cell receptor beta chains share one sample of origin, sequenced in a study of T cell responses to AZD1222 COVID-19 vaccine. This table comes from immunoSEQ multiplex PCR, and its TCRdb copy is limited to in-frame clones, with some not included. The sample contains approximately 200,000 clones, approximately 89% of which appear only once. Sequences were derived from peripheral blood, sampled 28 days after the second AZD1222 dose. These TCRs come from an adult who received the AZD1222 COVID-19 vaccine.

The V and J genes are TRBV7-3 and TRBJ2-7, with 8 bases lining up with TRBD2. Germline loops: CDR1 SGHTA, CDR2 FQGTGA. Unmatched junction bases numbered 9, after V lost 5 bases and J lost 3 bases. CDR3 length equals 15 residues. CDR3 nucleotide sequence: TGTGCCAGCAGCCCGGGAGGGCTGACGGTCTACGAGCAGTACTTC. Translation gives CASSPGGLTVYEQYF.

The genes are TRBV7-6 and TRBJ2-3; D is uncertain. From germline, CDR1 is SGHVS and CDR2 FNYEAQ. V gave up 5 bases and J gave up 6 bases, with 9 bases separating them. This CDR3 has 12 amino acids. This CDR3 reads CASSPASDTQYF. The CDR3 DNA reads as TGTGCCAGCAGCCCCGCGTCCGATACGCAGTATTTT.

The V call is TRBV6-5, the J call TRBJ2-7, with D perhaps matching TRBD1 (6 bases). The V end was cut by 5 bases, the J end by 1 base, with 9 bases between. The germline V gene encodes CDR1 MNHEY and CDR2 SVGAGI. This CDR3 has 13 amino acids. CDR3 region: CASSRGQSYEQYF. The CDR3 DNA sequence: TGTGCCAGCAGTCGCGGACAGTCCTACGAGCAGTACTTC.

Details on this clone: The germline gene is not matched at one end of the junction; a read error may be the cause. The V and J genes are TRBV7-7 and TRBJ2-2; maybe TRBD1 (5 bases). The CDR3 covers 15 residues. Germline values: CDR1 SSHAT, CDR2 FNYEAQ (reference sequence). The CDR3 DNA is TGTGCTAGCAGCTTGGGGATTCGGCAGGGCGGGGAGCTGTTTTTT. As protein: CASSLGIRQGGELFF.

This sequence joins TRBV9 and TRBJ2-5, with no clear D. Trimming pared 0 bases from V and 3 bases from J, leaving 15 bases between. Germline V CDR1 and CDR2: SGDLS, YYNGEE. CDR3 length: 16 residues. The CDR3 protein is CASSVAGAGMEETQYF. CDR3 sequence (DNA): TGTGCCAGCAGCGTAGCTGGTGCAGGAATGGAAGAGACCCAGTACTTC.

This clone was observed a few times. This rearrangement joins TRBV4-1 to TRBJ1-2; 7 bases align to TRBD1. V was clipped by 5 bases and J by 8 bases; unmatched bases: 8. CDR1 and CDR2 from the germline V gene are MGHRA and YSYEKL. CDR3 size: 13 residues. The CDR3 protein is CASSARQGTGYTF. CDR3 sequence (DNA): TGCGCCAGCAGCGCGAGACAGGGAACCGGCTACACCTTC.

V and J are TRBV7-9 and TRBJ2-1, with a tentative D call TRBD2 (6 bases). Trimming took off 5 bases at V and 9 bases at J, with 11 bases between the two ends. Per the germline V gene, CDR1 is SEHNR and CDR2 is FQNEAQ (reference sequence). This CDR3 comprises 12 residues. This chain's CDR3 is CASSHSAGEQFF. In DNA form, the CDR3 reads TGTGCCAGCAGCCACTCAGCGGGTGAGCAGTTCTTC.

CDR3 sequence (DNA): TGTGCCAGCAGTTCTCGGACAGGGGGTTCGAGTCAGCCCCAGCATTTT. Translated, it gives CASSSRTGGSSQPQHF. V gene TRBV6-2 or TRBV6-3 combines with J gene TRBJ1-5, with TRBD1 matching over 10 bases. Germline-derived CDR1 and CDR2 are MNHEY and SVGEGT. The CDR3 is 16 amino acids. The junction had 9 bases not matched to a gene; V was cut back by 4 bases and J by 6 bases.

This clone was counted once. The gene calls are TRBV28 and TRBJ2-7, with a tentative D call TRBD2 (6 bases). CDR3 length: 14 residues. The V gene lost 5 bases and the J gene lost 0 bases, with 11 bases spanning the gap. CDR1 is MDHEN and CDR2 is SYDVKM in the germline V gene. CDR3 bases: TGTGCCAGCAGTGTGGTCGGGAGCTCCTACGAGCAGTACTTC. Amino acid sequence: CASSVVGSSYEQYF.

The chain is built from TRBV7-3 and TRBJ2-7; D uncertain. Trimming took 1 base from V and 4 from J, leaving 8 bases between them. CDR1 is SGHTA, CDR2 FQGTGA, per germline. The CDR3 has 13 amino acids. The CDR3 region has the DNA TGTGCCAGCAGCTTAAACTCTGAGTACGAGCAGTACTTC. It translates to CASSLNSEYEQYF.

This chain uses TRBV10-1 with TRBJ2-1; perhaps TRBD2 as D (5 bases). The CDR3 covers 15 residues. CDR1 is WNHNN, CDR2 SYGVQD, per germline (reference sequence). Between the trimmed V and J ends, which lost 3 bases and 6 bases, there was a span of 15 bases. The chain's CDR3 is CASSDALGSGNEQFF. CDR3 nucleotide sequence: TGCGCCAGCAGTGATGCCCTGGGCAGCGGCAATGAGCAGTTCTTC.

This clone was counted a single time. The genes are TRBV5-4 and TRBJ1-1; D gene uncertain. The germline V gene has CDR1 SGHNT and CDR2 YYREEE (reference sequence). Trimming pared 2 bases from V and 1 base from J, leaving 6 bases between. The CDR3 contains 13 residues. CDR3 coding DNA: TGTGCCAGCAGCTTAGGAGAGAACACTGAAGCTTTCTTT. Its protein is CASSLGENTEAFF.

This clone was counted a single time. This sequence joins TRBV5-1 and TRBJ1-6; 7 nucleotides match TRBD1. V was pared by 0 bases and J by 7 bases, with 4 bases of the junction left unmatched. CDR1 and CDR2 from the germline V gene are SGHRS and YFSETQ. The CDR3 extends over 15 amino acids. CDR3 coding DNA: TGCGCCAGCAGCTTGGAAGGGGGCGGGAATTCACCCCTCCACTTT. Translated, it gives CASSLEGGGNSPLHF.

This chain joins TRBV4-2 and TRBJ2-3, with TRBD2 matching 12 bases. Germline assignment: CDR1 LGHNA and CDR2 YNFKEQ. This CDR3 is 18 amino acids long. V was pared by 1 base and J by 0 bases, with 5 bases of the junction left unmatched. The CDR3 spells CASSQGTSGTASTDTQYF. The CDR3 DNA reads as TGTGCCAGCAGCCAAGGGACTAGCGGGACTGCCAGCACAGATACGCAGTATTTT.

The rearrangement uses TRBV4-2 and TRBJ2-7, with D perhaps TRBD1 (6 bases). CDR1 is LGHNA and CDR2 is YNFKEQ in the germline V gene. This CDR3 spans 14 amino acids. V was pared by 3 bases and J by 5 bases, with 14 bases between. The CDR3 bases are TGTGCCAGCAGCCAGGATTGGGACAACCACGAGCAGTACTTC. As protein: CASSQDWDNHEQYF.

The chain recombines TRBV27 with TRBJ2-5, with TRBD2 identical over 9 bases. The length of the CDR3 is 16 residues. V gave up 4 bases and J gave up 5 bases; unmatched junction bases: 11. The V gene's germline CDR1 is MNHEY and CDR2 SMNVEV (reference sequence). CDR3 DNA sequence: TGTGCCAGCAGTTCCCGACTAGCGGCTCGAGGGGAGACCCAGTACTTC. Its translation: CASSSRLAARGETQYF.

This chain links TRBV6-5 with TRBJ2-7, with 10 bases that match TRBD1. Germline trimming cut 6 bases from V and 1 base from J; bases unmatched to any gene: 6. The CDR3 extends over 15 amino acids. Germline V gives CDR1 MNHEY, CDR2 SVGAGI. Here the CDR3 DNA reads TGTGCCAGCAGGCCCGTGGGACAGGGGTCCTACGAGCAGTACTTC. Protein: CASRPVGQGSYEQYF.

The CDR3 bases are TGTGCCAGTAGCACAGGGAACAATCAGCCCCAGCATTTT. Translated: CASSTGNNQPQHF. The gene calls are TRBV19 and TRBJ1-5, with D possibly being TRBD1 (6 bases). Trimming stripped 6 bases from V and 3 bases from J, with 9 bases between. Germline V lookup: CDR1 LNHDA, CDR2 SQIVND (reference sequence). The CDR3 runs to 13 residues.

This chain links TRBV7-3 with TRBJ2-1; D is ambiguous. Germline CDR1 and CDR2: SGHTA and FQGTGA. This CDR3 is 16 amino acids long. V lost 3 bases and J lost 0, with 12 bases in between. The CDR3 region is CASSLRASSSYNEQFF. In DNA form, the CDR3 reads TGTGCCAGCAGCTTGAGAGCGTCGAGCTCCTACAATGAGCAGTTCTTC. Looking up the rest from reference TRBV7-3 and TRBJ2-1 gives the full variable domain: GAGVSQTPSNKVTEKGKYVELRCDPISGHTALYWYRQSLGQGPEFLIYFQGTGAADDSGLPNDRFFAVRPEGSVSTLKIQRTERGDSAVYLCASSLRASSSYNEQFFGPGTRLTVL.

This chain uses TRBV28 with TRBJ2-2; 9 bases map to TRBD1. The CDR3 sequence is 15 residues long. Germline loops: CDR1 MDHEN, CDR2 SYDVKM. The trim removed 7 bases at V and 7 bases at J, leaving 10 bases unmatched. The CDR3 DNA sequence: TGTGCCAGCACCTCACAGGGGGCTGGTGGCGGGGAGCTGTTTTTT. Its translation: CASTSQGAGGGELFF.

V gene TRBV21-1 combines with J gene TRBJ2-3; the D call TRBD1 from the table was never checked on the DNA. TRBV21-1 counts as a pseudogene. This CDR3 is built from 10 residues. The CDR3 nucleotides read TGTGCCAGCAGGACGGACAGGGAATATTTT. As protein: CASRTDREYF.

The V and J genes are TRBV28 and TRBJ2-1, with 11 positions matching TRBD2. The J segment lost 7 bases and the V segment lost 2 bases, leaving 10 bases of the junction unmatched. The V gene's germline CDR1 is MDHEN and CDR2 SYDVKM. The CDR3 has 17 amino acids. CDR3 residues: CASSLGAGLAELNEQFF. As DNA, the CDR3 is TGTGCCAGCAGTTTAGGGGCGGGACTAGCGGAGCTAAATGAGCAGTTCTTC.